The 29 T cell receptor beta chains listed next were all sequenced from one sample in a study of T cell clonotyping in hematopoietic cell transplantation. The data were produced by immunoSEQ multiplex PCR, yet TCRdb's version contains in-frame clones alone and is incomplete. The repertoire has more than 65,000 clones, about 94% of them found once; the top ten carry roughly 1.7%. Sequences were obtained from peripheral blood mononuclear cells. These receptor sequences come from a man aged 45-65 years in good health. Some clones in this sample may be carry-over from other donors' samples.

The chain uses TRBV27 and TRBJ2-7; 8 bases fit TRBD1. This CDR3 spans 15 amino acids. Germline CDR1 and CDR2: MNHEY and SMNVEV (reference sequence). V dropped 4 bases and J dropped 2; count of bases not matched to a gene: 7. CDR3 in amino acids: CASSSPGQAAYEQYF. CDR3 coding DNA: TGTGCCAGCAGTTCGCCGGGACAGGCCGCCTACGAGCAGTACTTC.

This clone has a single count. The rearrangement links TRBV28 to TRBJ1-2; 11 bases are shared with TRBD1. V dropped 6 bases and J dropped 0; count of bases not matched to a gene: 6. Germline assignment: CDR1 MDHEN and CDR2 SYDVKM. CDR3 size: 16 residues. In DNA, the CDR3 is TGTGCCAGCAGCCCAGGACAGGGGGCGGCTAACTATGGCTACACCTTC. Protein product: CASSPGQGAANYGYTF.

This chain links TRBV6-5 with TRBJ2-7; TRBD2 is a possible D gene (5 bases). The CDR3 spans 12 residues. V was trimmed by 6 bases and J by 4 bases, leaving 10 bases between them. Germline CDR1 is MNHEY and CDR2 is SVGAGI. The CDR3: CASSRRGYEQYF. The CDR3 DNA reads TGTGCCAGCAGCCGCCGCGGGTACGAGCAGTACTTC.

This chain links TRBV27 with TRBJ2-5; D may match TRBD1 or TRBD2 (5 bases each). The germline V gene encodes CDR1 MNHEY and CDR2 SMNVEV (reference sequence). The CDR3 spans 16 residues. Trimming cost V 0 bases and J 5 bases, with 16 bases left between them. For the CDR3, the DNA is TGTGCCAGCAGTTTATCGTGGGAGACGAGGGGTGAGACCCAGTACTTC. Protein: CASSLSWETRGETQYF.

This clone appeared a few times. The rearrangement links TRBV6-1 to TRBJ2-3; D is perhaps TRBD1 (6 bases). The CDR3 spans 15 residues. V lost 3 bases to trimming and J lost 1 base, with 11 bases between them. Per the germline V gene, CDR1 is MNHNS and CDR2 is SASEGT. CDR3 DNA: TGTGCCAGCAGTGACCGGGACATCCGCACAGATACGCAGTATTTT. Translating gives CASSDRDIRTDTQYF.

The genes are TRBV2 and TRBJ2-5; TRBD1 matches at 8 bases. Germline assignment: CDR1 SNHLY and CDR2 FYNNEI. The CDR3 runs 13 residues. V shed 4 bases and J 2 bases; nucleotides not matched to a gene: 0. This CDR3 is CASSGTGQETQYF. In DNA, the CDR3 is TGTGCCAGCAGTGGGACAGGGCAAGAGACCCAGTACTTC.

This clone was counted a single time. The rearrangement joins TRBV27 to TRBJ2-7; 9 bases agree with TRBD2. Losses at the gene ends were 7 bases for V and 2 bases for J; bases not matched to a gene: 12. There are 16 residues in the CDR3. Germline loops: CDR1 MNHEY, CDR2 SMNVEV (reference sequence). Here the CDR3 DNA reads TGTGCCAGCACCGCTCTGACTAGCGGATTAGCCTACGAGCAGTACTTC. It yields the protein CASTALTSGLAYEQYF.

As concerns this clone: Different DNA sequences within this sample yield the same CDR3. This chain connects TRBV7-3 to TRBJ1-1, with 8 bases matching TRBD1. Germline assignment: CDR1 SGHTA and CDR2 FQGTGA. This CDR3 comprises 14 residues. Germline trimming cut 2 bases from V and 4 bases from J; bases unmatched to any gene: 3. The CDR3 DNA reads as TGTGCCAGCAGCTTACATCAGGGGGCCACTGAAGCTTTCTTT. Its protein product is CASSLHQGATEAFF.

This CDR3 is CASSLSAATGHYGYTF. CDR3 sequence (DNA): TGTGCCAGCAGTTTATCGGCCGCCACGGGGCACTATGGCTACACCTTC. This rearrangement joins TRBV28 to TRBJ1-2, with D possibly TRBD1 on 5 matching bases. Germline loops: CDR1 MDHEN, CDR2 SYDVKM. CDR3 length: 16 residues. Trimming took 1 base from V and 3 from J, leaving 15 bases between them.

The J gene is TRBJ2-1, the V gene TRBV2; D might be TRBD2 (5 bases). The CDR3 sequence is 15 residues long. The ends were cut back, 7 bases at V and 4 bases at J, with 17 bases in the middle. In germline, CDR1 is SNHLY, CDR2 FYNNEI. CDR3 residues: CASTTRGVLYNEQFF. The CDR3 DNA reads TGTGCCAGCACTACCCGGGGAGTACTTTACAATGAGCAGTTCTTC.

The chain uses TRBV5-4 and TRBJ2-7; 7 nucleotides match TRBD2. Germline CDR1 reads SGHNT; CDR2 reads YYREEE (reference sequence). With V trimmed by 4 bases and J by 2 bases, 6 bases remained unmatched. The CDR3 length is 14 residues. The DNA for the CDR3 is TGTGCCAGCAGCCCGCGAGCGGGGACCTACGAGCAGTACTTC. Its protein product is CASSPRAGTYEQYF. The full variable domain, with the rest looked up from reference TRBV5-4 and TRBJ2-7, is ETGVTQSPTHLIKTRGQQVTLRCSSQSGHNTVSWYQQALGQGPQFIFQYYREEENGRGNFPPRFSGLQFPNYSSELNVNALELDDSALYLCASSPRAGTYEQYFGPGTRLTVT.

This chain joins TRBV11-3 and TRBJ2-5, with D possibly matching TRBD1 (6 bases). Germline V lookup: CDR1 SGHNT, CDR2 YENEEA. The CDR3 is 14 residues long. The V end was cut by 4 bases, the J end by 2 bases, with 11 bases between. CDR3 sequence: CASSSRTEQETQYF. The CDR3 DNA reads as TGTGCCAGCAGCTCCCGGACAGAGCAAGAGACCCAGTACTTC.

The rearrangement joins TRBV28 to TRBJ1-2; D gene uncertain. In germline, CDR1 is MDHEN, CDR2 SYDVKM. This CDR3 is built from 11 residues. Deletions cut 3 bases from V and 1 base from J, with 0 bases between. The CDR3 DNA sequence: TGTGCCAGCAGTTTTAACTATGGCTACACCTTC. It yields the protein CASSFNYGYTF.

DNA of the CDR3: TGTGCCAGCAGCGTAGGTAACAATCAGCCCCAGCATTTT. It yields the protein CASSVGNNQPQHF. This rearrangement joins TRBV9 to TRBJ1-5; D gene unclear. Germline V lookup: CDR1 SGDLS, CDR2 YYNGEE. This CDR3 is 13 amino acids long. V lost 0 bases and J lost 3, with 4 bases in between. The variable domain in full, completed from reference TRBV9 and TRBJ1-5, reads DSGVTQTPKHLITATGQRVTLRCSPRSGDLSVYWYQQSLDQGLQFLIQYYNGEERAKGNILERFSAQQFPDLHSELNLSSLELGDSALYFCASSVGNNQPQHFGDGTRLSIL.

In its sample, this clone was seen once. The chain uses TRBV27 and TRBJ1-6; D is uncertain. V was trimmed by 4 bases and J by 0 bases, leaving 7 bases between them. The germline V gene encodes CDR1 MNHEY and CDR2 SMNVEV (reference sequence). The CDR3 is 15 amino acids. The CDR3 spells CASSYGSSYNSPLHF. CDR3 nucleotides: TGTGCCAGCAGTTACGGGAGCTCCTATAATTCACCCCTCCACTTT.

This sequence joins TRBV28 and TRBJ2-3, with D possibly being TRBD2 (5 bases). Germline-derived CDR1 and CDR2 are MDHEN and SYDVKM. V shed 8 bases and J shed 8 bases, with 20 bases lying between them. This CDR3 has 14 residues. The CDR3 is CASGAAQDMGTQYF. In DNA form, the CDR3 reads TGTGCCAGCGGAGCGGCGCAAGATATGGGTACGCAGTATTTT.

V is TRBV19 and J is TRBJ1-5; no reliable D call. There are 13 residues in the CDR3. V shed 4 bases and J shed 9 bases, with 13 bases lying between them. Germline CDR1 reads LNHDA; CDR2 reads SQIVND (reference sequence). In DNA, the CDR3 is TGTGCCAGTAGTACGTCTACCGAGACGCCCCAGCATTTT. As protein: CASSTSTETPQHF.

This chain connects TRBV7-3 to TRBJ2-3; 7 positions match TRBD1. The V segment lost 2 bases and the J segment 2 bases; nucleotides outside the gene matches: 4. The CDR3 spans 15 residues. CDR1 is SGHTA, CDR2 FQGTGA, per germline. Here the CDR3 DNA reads TGTGCCAGCAGCTTAGGGGACAGCTCCACAGATACGCAGTATTTT. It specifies CASSLGDSSTDTQYF.

CDR3 DNA sequence: TGTGCCTGGCGGGACAGGGGTGCCTACGAGCAGTACTTC. This sequence encodes CAWRDRGAYEQYF. V gene TRBV30 combines with J gene TRBJ2-7; 10 bases fit TRBD1. V lost 5 bases, J lost 2 bases, and 3 bases stayed unmatched. CDR1 is GTSNPN, CDR2 SVGIG, per germline (reference sequence). This CDR3 has 13 amino acids.

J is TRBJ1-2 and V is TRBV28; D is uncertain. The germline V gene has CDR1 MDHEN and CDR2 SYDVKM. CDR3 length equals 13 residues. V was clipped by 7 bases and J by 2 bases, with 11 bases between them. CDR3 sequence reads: CASNELPNYGYTF. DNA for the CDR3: TGTGCCAGCAACGAACTTCCAAACTATGGCTACACCTTC.

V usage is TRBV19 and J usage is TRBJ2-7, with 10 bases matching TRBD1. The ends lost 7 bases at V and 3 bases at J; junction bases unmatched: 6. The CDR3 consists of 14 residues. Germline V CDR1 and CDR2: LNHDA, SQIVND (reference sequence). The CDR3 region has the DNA TGTGCCAGTACCTCGGGACAGGGGAACTACGAGCAGTACTTC. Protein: CASTSGQGNYEQYF.

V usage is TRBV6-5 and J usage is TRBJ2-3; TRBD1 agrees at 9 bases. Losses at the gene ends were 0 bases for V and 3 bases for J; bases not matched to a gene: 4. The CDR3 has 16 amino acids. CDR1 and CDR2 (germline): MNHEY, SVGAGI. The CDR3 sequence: CASSYSRDRATDTQYF. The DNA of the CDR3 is TGTGCCAGCAGTTACTCTCGGGACAGGGCAACAGATACGCAGTATTTT.

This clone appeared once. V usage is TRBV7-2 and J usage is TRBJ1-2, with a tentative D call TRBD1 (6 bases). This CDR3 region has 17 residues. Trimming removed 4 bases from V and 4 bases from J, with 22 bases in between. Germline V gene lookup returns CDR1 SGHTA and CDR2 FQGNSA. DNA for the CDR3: TGTGCCAGCAGCTCCCACATAACTGAGGGCAGGGGCTATGGCTACACCTTC. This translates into CASSSHITEGRGYGYTF.

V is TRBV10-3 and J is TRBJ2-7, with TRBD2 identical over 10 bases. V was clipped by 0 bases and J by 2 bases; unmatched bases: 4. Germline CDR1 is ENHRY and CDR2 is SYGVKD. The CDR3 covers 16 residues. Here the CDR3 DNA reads TGTGCCATCAGTGAGTCTGGAACTAGCGGGGCCTACGAGCAGTACTTC. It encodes CAISESGTSGAYEQYF.

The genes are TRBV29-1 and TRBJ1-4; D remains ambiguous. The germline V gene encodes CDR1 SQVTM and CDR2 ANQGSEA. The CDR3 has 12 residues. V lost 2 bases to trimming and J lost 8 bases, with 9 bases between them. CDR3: CSVEKDGEKLFF. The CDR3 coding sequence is TGCAGCGTTGAAAAGGACGGGGAAAAACTGTTTTTT.

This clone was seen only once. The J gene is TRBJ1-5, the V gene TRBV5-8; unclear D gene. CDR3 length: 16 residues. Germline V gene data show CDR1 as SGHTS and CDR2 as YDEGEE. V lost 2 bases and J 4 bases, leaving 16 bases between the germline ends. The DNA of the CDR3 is TGTGCCAGCAGCTTATCGCCTAAGAGTACTAATCAGCCCCAGCATTTT. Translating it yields CASSLSPKSTNQPQHF. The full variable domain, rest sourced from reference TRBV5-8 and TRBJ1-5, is EAGVTQSPTHLIKTRGQQATLRCSPISGHTSVYWYQQALGLGLQFLLWYDEGEERNRGNFPPRFSGRQFPNYSSELNVNALELEDSALYLCASSLSPKSTNQPQHFGDGTRLSIL.

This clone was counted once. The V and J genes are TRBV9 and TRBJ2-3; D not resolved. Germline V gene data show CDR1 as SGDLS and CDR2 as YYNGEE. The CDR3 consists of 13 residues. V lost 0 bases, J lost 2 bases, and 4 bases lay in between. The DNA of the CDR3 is TGTGCCAGCAGCGTAGAAAACACAGATACGCAGTATTTT. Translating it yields CASSVENTDTQYF.

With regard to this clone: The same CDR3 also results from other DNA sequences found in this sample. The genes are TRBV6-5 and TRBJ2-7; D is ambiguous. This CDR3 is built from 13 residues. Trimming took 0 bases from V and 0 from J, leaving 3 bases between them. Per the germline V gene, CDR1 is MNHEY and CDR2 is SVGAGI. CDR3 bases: TGTGCCAGCAGTTACTCGAACTCCTACGAGCAGTACTTC. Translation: CASSYSNSYEQYF.

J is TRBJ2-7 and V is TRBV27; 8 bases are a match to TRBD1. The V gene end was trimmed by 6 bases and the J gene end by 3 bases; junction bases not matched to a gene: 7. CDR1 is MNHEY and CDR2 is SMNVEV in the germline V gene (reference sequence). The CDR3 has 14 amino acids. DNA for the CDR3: TGTGCCAGCAGCATACTCGACAGGGGCTACGAGCAGTACTTC. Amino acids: CASSILDRGYEQYF.